This T cell receptor (beta chain) came from a study of blood T cell repertoires in COVID-19. Study in general: There were acute and convalescent COVID-19 samples, and they came from the United States, Italy and Spain. Nucleic acid was either cDNA or gDNA, and it came from T cells, B-cell-depleted T cells, or PBMCs.

Looked up from germline, CDR1 is SGHTS and CDR2 is YDEGEE. Trimming removed 0 bases at V and 0 bases at J, with 10 bases between. The CDR3 is 16 residues long. Methods used by the authors: Reference gene primer amplification yielded estimated nucleated cell counts. The protocol was immunoSEQ multiplex PCR, while the TCRdb copy is restricted to in-frame clones and leaves out a portion. V and J calls and clone size are given by that table; D and trimming were obtained from the DNA. The table has 150,000 or so clones, 81% seen once. The specimen sequenced was peripheral blood. The receptor's source is a man in his fifties or sixties with active or convalescent COVID-19. The chain joins TRBV5-8 to TRBJ1-5; unclear D gene. The CDR3 spells CASSLEGGYSNQPQHF. The CDR3 nucleotides are TGTGCCAGCAGCTTGGAGGGAGGTTATAGCAATCAGCCCCAGCATTTT.